The 18 T cell receptor beta chains in this list originate from one sample, sequenced in a study of blood T cell repertoires in COVID-19. Repertoires were generated with immunoSEQ multiplex PCR, while TCRdb's copy carries only in-frame clones and drops some. The sample lists approximately 170,000 clones; roughly 80% were seen once. Sequencing was done on a sample of PBMCs or T cells enriched from blood (not recorded which). The source of these receptors is a woman aged 45-60 years who had recovered from COVID-19.

The sample holds one count of this clone. This sample also contains other DNA sequences that code for the same CDR3. This rearrangement joins TRBV18 to TRBJ1-2; D is perhaps TRBD1 (6 bases). CDR1 and CDR2 from the germline V gene are KGHSH and LQKENI. With 0 bases removed from V and 8 bases from J, the gap between germline ends came to 10 bases. The CDR3 length is 13 residues. The chain's CDR3 is CASSPPTGYGYTF. Here the CDR3 DNA reads TGTGCCAGCTCACCACCGACAGGATACGGCTACACCTTC.

Written as DNA, the CDR3 is TGTGCCAGCAGTTATATGTCCCCCGGGGAGCTGTTTTTT. Translating it yields CASSYMSPGELFF. The chain carries TRBV6-2 or TRBV6-3 and TRBJ2-2, with D unclear. The germline CDR1 and CDR2 sequences are MNHEY and SVGEGT. Deletions cut 3 bases from V and 6 bases from J, with 8 bases between. The CDR3 spans 13 residues.

The V and J genes are TRBV4-1 and TRBJ1-1; D gene unclear. Germline CDR1 and CDR2: MGHRA and YSYEKL. The length of the CDR3 is 18 residues. V dropped 4 bases and J dropped 4 bases, with 25 bases sitting between them. Here the CDR3 reads CASSPRSIVSESTTEAFF. DNA of the CDR3: TGCGCCAGCAGCCCGCGTTCCATTGTGAGCGAATCGACCACTGAAGCTTTCTTT.

This chain links TRBV27 with TRBJ1-6; TRBD1 is a possible D gene (6 bases). There are 16 residues in the CDR3. The germline V and J ends were trimmed by 5 bases and 5 bases, with 16 bases remaining between them. In germline, CDR1 is MNHEY, CDR2 SMNVEV (reference sequence). Here the CDR3 reads CASSRAGQLDNSPLHF. CDR3 in DNA: TGTGCCAGCAGTCGGGCAGGACAGTTAGATAATTCACCCCTCCACTTT.

This clone appeared once. CDR3 loop: CASGLARDSYNEQFF. The CDR3 coding sequence is TGTGCCAGCGGCCTAGCGAGAGATTCCTACAATGAGCAGTTCTTC. J is TRBJ2-1 and V is TRBV4-2; maybe TRBD2 (6 bases). Deletions cut 8 bases from V and 1 base from J, with 15 bases between. The CDR3 has 15 amino acids. CDR1 is LGHNA, CDR2 YNFKEQ, per germline.

This CDR3 is CSASKGAGGYTF. The CDR3 DNA sequence: TGCAGTGCTAGTAAGGGGGCGGGTGGCTACACCTTC. The chain joins TRBV20-1 to TRBJ1-2, with 7 bases lining up with TRBD1. Losses at the gene ends were 3 bases for V and 7 bases for J; bases not matched to a gene: 5. Germline-derived CDR1 and CDR2 are DFQATT and SNEGSKA (reference sequence). The CDR3 has 12 amino acids.

The chain carries TRBV18 and TRBJ1-3; TRBD1 might be the D (6 bases). The length of the CDR3 is 15 residues. CDR1 and CDR2 from the germline V gene are KGHSH and LQKENI. V was cut by 4 bases and J by 4 bases, with 14 bases left in between. CDR3 in amino acids: CASSRRTELGNTIYF. The CDR3 region has the DNA TGTGCCAGCTCACGAAGGACAGAACTGGGAAACACCATATATTTT. Supplemented by reference TRBV18 and TRBJ1-3, the full variable domain reads NAGVMQNPRHLVRRRGQEARLRCSPMKGHSHVYWYRQLPEEGLKFMVYLQKENIIDESGMPKERFSAEFPKEGPSILRIQQVVRGDSAAYFCASSRRTELGNTIYFGEGSWLTVV.

The chain is built from TRBV5-1 and TRBJ2-1, with D perhaps TRBD1 (6 bases). V shed 6 bases and J shed 2 bases, with 15 bases lying between them. The CDR3 totals 15 residues. Per the germline V gene, CDR1 is SGHRS and CDR2 is YFSETQ. CDR3 protein: CASKKTGQPYNEQFF. In nucleotides, the CDR3 is TGCGCCAGCAAAAAGACAGGCCAACCCTACAATGAGCAGTTCTTC.

There are a few counts of this clone. This sequence joins TRBV18 and TRBJ2-7; D remains unclear. V dropped 3 bases and J dropped 4 bases, with 16 bases sitting between them. From germline, CDR1 is KGHSH and CDR2 LQKENI. This CDR3 has 15 residues. The CDR3 here is CASSPGSSLIYEQYV. DNA for the CDR3: TGTGCCAGCTCACCCGGGTCCTCACTAATATACGAGCAGTACGTC.

This clone was observed a single time. The J gene is TRBJ2-7, the V gene TRBV2; 9 bases fit TRBD1. V gave up 4 bases and J gave up 3 bases; unmatched junction bases: 4. In germline, CDR1 is SNHLY, CDR2 FYNNEI. This CDR3 spans 14 amino acids. The CDR3, as DNA: TGTGCCAGCAGTGTATCGGGACAGGGCTACGAGCAGTACGTC. This encodes CASSVSGQGYEQYV.

This rearrangement joins TRBV3-1 (or the pseudogene TRBV3-2) to TRBJ2-5; 7 bases fit TRBD2. V trimming: 4 bases; J trimming: 1 base; junction bases outside the gene matches: 9. This CDR3 contains 16 residues. Germline assignment: CDR1 LGHDT and CDR2 YNNKEL (reference sequence). The DNA of the CDR3 is TGTGCCAGCAGCCTTCATCCCAGCGGGACCCAAGAGACCCAGTACTTC. Translating it yields CASSLHPSGTQETQYF.

This clone was observed a single time. The rearrangement uses TRBV2 and TRBJ2-5; TRBD2 aligns across 8 bases. The trim removed 0 bases at V and 5 bases at J, leaving 5 bases unmatched. CDR1 is SNHLY and CDR2 is FYNNEI in the germline V gene. CDR3 length: 15 residues. DNA for the CDR3: TGTGCCAGCAGTGAAGCCAGGGGACTAGGGGAGACCCAGTACTTC. Protein sequence: CASSEARGLGETQYF.

J is TRBJ2-7 and V is TRBV5-6, with D perhaps matching TRBD2 (6 bases). CDR3 length equals 12 residues. Deletions cut 2 bases from V and 7 bases from J, with 10 bases between. Germline CDR1 reads SGHDT; CDR2 reads YYEEEE. The CDR3 DNA is TGTGCCAGCAGCTTAGAGGGGAGGGAGCAGTACGTC. Its protein is CASSLEGREQYV.

In its sample, this clone was seen a few times. The genes are TRBV10-3 and TRBJ1-1; the D is unclear. Germline V gene sequence: CDR1 ENHRY, CDR2 SYGVKD. CDR3 length equals 15 residues. V gave up 0 bases and J gave up 2 bases, with 10 bases separating them. CDR3: CAISESVWSNTEAFF. As DNA, the CDR3 is TGTGCCATCAGTGAGTCTGTTTGGAGTAACACTGAAGCTTTCTTT.

The chain combines TRBV9 with TRBJ2-3; 9 positions agree with TRBD2. V was clipped by 3 bases and J by 5 bases; unmatched bases: 10. CDR1 is SGDLS and CDR2 is YYNGEE in the germline V gene. CDR3 length: 16 residues. The CDR3 reads CASSALSGGRGDTQYF. The CDR3 DNA is TGTGCCAGCAGCGCCTTGAGCGGGGGGCGGGGAGATACGCAGTATTTT.

The chain has TRBV3-1 (or the pseudogene TRBV3-2) and TRBJ2-5; D may be TRBD1 (6 bases). Per the germline V gene, CDR1 is LGHDT and CDR2 is YNNKEL (reference sequence). The CDR3 runs to 17 residues. Between the trimmed V and J ends, which lost 2 bases and 0 bases, there was a span of 16 bases. The CDR3 spells CASSQSGGPGYQETQYF. For the CDR3, the DNA is TGTGCCAGCAGCCAAAGTGGGGGCCCAGGGTACCAAGAGACCCAGTACTTC.

The rearrangement links TRBV5-1 to TRBJ1-2; the D is unclear. This CDR3 comprises 17 residues. The germline V gene has CDR1 SGHRS and CDR2 YFSETQ. Trimming took off 0 bases at V and 2 bases at J, with 17 bases between the two ends. The CDR3 DNA sequence: TGCGCCAGCAGCTTGGGGTCGGTACCCATCCGGAACTATGGCTACACCTTC. Translation gives CASSLGSVPIRNYGYTF.

The gene calls are TRBV7-2 and TRBJ2-7, with D hard to call. Trimming shortened V by 6 bases and J by 7 bases, and 16 bases separated the two germline ends. The CDR3 sequence is 13 residues long. Per germline, CDR1 SGHTA and CDR2 FQGNSA. The CDR3 coding sequence is TGTGCCAGCAGTCAACCCCCGTCGCGGGAGCAGTACGTC. This translates into CASSQPPSREQYV.